This entry features one T cell receptor (beta chain) sequence. As yet, its antigen is unknown. Carrying unique molecular identifiers, the cDNA also gained a universal primer site through template switching. TCRdb re-called the 5' RACE reads through MiXCR, storing one row per CDR3 protein. Here the sample spans approximately 690,000 distinct CDR3 sequences, approximately 6.1% being singletons. The entry originates in a study of identical twins. Study-wide results and caveats: Analyses of zero insertions could be partly confounded by invariant MAIT and iNKT cells. With monozygotic twins, out-of-frame TCR alpha sharing exceeded what models estimated. Twins shared out-of-frame alpha sequences with excess low generation probability.

V gave up 5 bases and J gave up 5 bases, with 12 bases separating them. Germline-derived CDR1 and CDR2 are SGHNT and YENEEA. The CDR3 has 13 residues. Sequencing used naive T cells sorted from blood. The TCR originated in a man aged 18 to 30 in good health. J is TRBJ2-5 and V is TRBV11-3; D call uncertain. CDR3 DNA: TGTGCCAGCAGCGCGTCGCAGCTGGAGACCCAGTACTTC. Residues: CASSASQLETQYF.